The following is a T cell receptor beta chain sequence with its context. This may come from a read error, since a much larger clone is one base off. Roughly 9.1 ml of fresh peripheral blood supplied the PBMCs. Amplification of TCR beta CDR3 regions used RNA as the template. First-round RT-PCR targeting the TCR CDR3 was performed with the HTBI primer set. TCRdb passed the multiplex PCR reads through MiXCR, listing each CDR3 protein once. Counted here are approximately 690,000 distinct CDR3 sequences, 13% to 15% occurring once; the ten biggest clones make up approximately 12%. The data belong to a study of T cells in Graves' hyperthyroidism and ophthalmopathy. V lost 5 bases to trimming and J lost 5 bases; unmatched junction nucleotides: 6. The CDR3 loop spans 17 amino acids. Germline V lookup: CDR1 SGHTA, CDR2 FQGNSA.

The sequenced sample was blood. This clonotype was obtained from a woman aged 50 to 60 with Graves' ophthalmopathy. V and J are TRBV7-2 and TRBJ2-1, with 16 bases matching TRBD2. This CDR3 is CASSRGTSGRANNEQFF. DNA for the CDR3: TGTGCCAGCAGCCGAGGGACTAGCGGGAGGGCCAACAATGAGCAGTTCTTC. Using reference TRBV7-2 and TRBJ2-1 for the parts outside the CDR3, the full variable domain is GAGVSQSPSNKVTEKGKDVELRCDPISGHTALYWYRQSLGQGLEFLIYFQGNSAPDKSGLPSDRFSAERTGGSVSTLTIQRTQQEDSAVYLCASSRGTSGRANNEQFFGPGTRLTVL.